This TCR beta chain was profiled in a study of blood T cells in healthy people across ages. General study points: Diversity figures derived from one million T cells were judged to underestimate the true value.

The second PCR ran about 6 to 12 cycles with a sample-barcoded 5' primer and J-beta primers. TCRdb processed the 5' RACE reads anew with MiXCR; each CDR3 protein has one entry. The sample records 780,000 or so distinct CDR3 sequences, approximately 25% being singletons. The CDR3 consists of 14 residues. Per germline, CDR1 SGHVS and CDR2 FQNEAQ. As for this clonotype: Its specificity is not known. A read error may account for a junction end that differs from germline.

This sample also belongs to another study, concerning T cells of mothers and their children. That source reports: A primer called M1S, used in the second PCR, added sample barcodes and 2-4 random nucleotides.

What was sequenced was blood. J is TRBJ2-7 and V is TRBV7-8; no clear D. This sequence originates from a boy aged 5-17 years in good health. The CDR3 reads CASSPSGRTYEQYF. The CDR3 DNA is TGTGCCAGCAGCCCGTCGGGTAGGACCTATGAGCAGTACTTC.